One sample yielded the 25 T cell receptor beta chains listed below, sequenced in a study of T cell responses to AZD1222 COVID-19 vaccine (TCRdb year 2021). The library was built by means of the immunoSEQ multiplex PCR assay. TCRdb carries this immuneACCESS record with in-frame sequences only. Its versions omit some clonotypes, under half of them owing to an unresolved V gene in the studies checked, with the rest unexplained. For this sample the table gives 95,000 to 150,000 clones, of which around nine tenths were detected only once. The ten biggest clones cover 4.4% of the sample. The time point label, read with the paper, signifies: baseline before first vaccination. The starting material was peripheral blood, obtained on day 0 of AZD1222 vaccination. The origin of the receptors is an adult in good health.

The chain has TRBV7-8 and TRBJ1-5; D is perhaps TRBD1 (6 bases). Germline V gives CDR1 SGHVS, CDR2 FQNEAQ. There are 14 residues in the CDR3. V was shortened by 7 bases and J by 3 bases, with 13 bases between the two germline ends. The CDR3 sequence: CASTPGGPNQPQHF. CDR3 coding DNA: TGTGCCAGCACCCCTGGGGGGCCCAATCAGCCCCAGCATTTT. Full variable domain (outside the CDR3, taken from reference TRBV7-8 and TRBJ1-5): GAGVSQSPRYKVAKRGQDVALRCDPISGHVSLFWYQQALGQGPEFLTYFQNEAQLDKSGLPSDRFFAERPEGSVSTLKIQRTQQEDSAVYLCASTPGGPNQPQHFGDGTRLSIL.

CDR3 coding DNA: TGTGCCAGTAGTTCAACAGGGGGAACAGATACGCAGTATTTT. Protein product: CASSSTGGTDTQYF. V is TRBV19 and J is TRBJ2-3; 8 bases fit TRBD1. This CDR3 has 14 residues. CDR1 and CDR2 (germline): LNHDA, SQIVND (reference sequence). With 5 bases clipped from V and 3 bases from J, the junction kept 4 bases outside the gene matches.

This chain uses TRBV28 with TRBJ2-7; D gene ambiguous. Deletions cut 1 base from V and 1 base from J, with 17 bases between. CDR1 and CDR2 (germline): MDHEN, SYDVKM. This CDR3 is 17 amino acids long. CDR3 region: CASSLSPPIAGSYEQYF. Written as DNA, the CDR3 is TGTGCCAGCAGTTTATCCCCCCCCATTGCAGGATCCTACGAGCAGTACTTC.

The chain carries TRBV2 and TRBJ1-5, with D perhaps matching TRBD1 (5 bases). Trimming removed 10 bases at V and 0 bases at J, with 16 bases between. The CDR3 consists of 15 residues. CDR1 and CDR2 from the germline V gene are SNHLY and FYNNEI. The CDR3 region is CATHGTGLSNQPQHF. CDR3 sequence (DNA): TGTGCCACCCATGGGACGGGCCTTAGCAATCAGCCCCAGCATTTT.

The chain combines TRBV7-2 with TRBJ2-2; TRBD1 is a possible D gene (6 bases). With 8 bases removed from V and 4 bases from J, the gap between germline ends came to 20 bases. From germline, CDR1 is SGHTA and CDR2 FQGNSA. This CDR3 region has 16 residues. This CDR3 is CASSGNRVSATGELFF. DNA for the CDR3: TGTGCCAGCTCTGGCAACAGGGTTTCGGCCACCGGGGAGCTGTTTTTT.

The chain combines TRBV10-3 with TRBJ1-3; D remains unclear. The CDR3 covers 17 residues. Trimming pared 0 bases from V and 4 bases from J, leaving 16 bases between. Germline V gene lookup returns CDR1 ENHRY and CDR2 SYGVKD. CDR3 DNA: TGTGCCATCAGTGAGTCCGCCTCGGTCGGGCGAGGAAACACCATATATTTT. This gives the protein CAISESASVGRGNTIYF.

The chain uses TRBV28 and TRBJ1-1; 7 bases line up with TRBD1. CDR3 length: 14 residues. The junction had 9 bases not matched to a gene; V was cut back by 6 bases and J by 5 bases. Per the germline V gene, CDR1 is MDHEN and CDR2 is SYDVKM. The CDR3 nucleotides are TGTGCCAGCAGCACCGACAGGGAAGCGACTGAAGCTTTCTTT. As protein: CASSTDREATEAFF.

This rearrangement joins TRBV6-1 to TRBJ2-7; 10 bases align to TRBD1. Germline lookup yields CDR1 MNHNS and CDR2 SASEGT. The junction had 6 bases not matched to a gene; V was cut back by 0 bases and J by 4 bases. CDR3 size: 16 residues. The CDR3 here is CASSEAGTGVLYEQYF. The CDR3 DNA sequence: TGTGCCAGCAGTGAAGCCGGGACAGGGGTTCTGTACGAGCAGTACTTC.

This chain links TRBV7-9 with TRBJ2-5; no reliable D call. This CDR3 region has 16 residues. Germline loops: CDR1 SEHNR, CDR2 FQNEAQ (reference sequence). Trimming removed 5 bases at V and 2 bases at J, with 18 bases between. CDR3 in amino acids: CASSLGVGGPQETQYF. The CDR3 bases are TGTGCCAGCAGCCTTGGGGTTGGTGGGCCACAAGAGACCCAGTACTTC. The full variable domain, its missing parts supplied by reference TRBV7-9 and TRBJ2-5, is DTGVSQNPRHKITKRGQNVTFRCDPISEHNRLYWYRQTLGQGPEFLTYFQNEAQLEKSRLLSDRFSAERPKGSFSTLEIQRTEQGDSAMYLCASSLGVGGPQETQYFGPGTRLLVL.

The genes are TRBV4-1 and TRBJ2-5; the D gene is possibly TRBD1 (5 bases). The ends were cut back, 0 bases at V and 4 bases at J, with 15 bases in the middle. The CDR3 sequence is 16 residues long. Per the germline V gene, CDR1 is MGHRA and CDR2 is YSYEKL. This CDR3 is CASSQDGWGLRETQYF. The CDR3 nucleotides are TGCGCCAGCAGCCAAGATGGATGGGGCCTTAGAGAGACCCAGTACTTC.

The chain couples TRBV29-1 to TRBJ1-1; D may be TRBD1 (5 bases). Trimming stripped 4 bases from V and 6 bases from J, with 15 bases between. Germline loops: CDR1 SQVTM, CDR2 ANQGSEA. The CDR3 has 13 amino acids. The CDR3 reads CSVGGTQRAEAFF. As DNA, the CDR3 is TGCAGCGTTGGGGGGACGCAAAGGGCTGAAGCTTTCTTT.

This clone occurred once. V is TRBV18 and J is TRBJ2-7; D may correspond to TRBD1 or TRBD2 (5 bases each). CDR3 length: 15 amino acids. V was pared by 5 bases and J by 2 bases, with 16 bases between. The germline V gene encodes CDR1 KGHSH and CDR2 LQKENI. In DNA, the CDR3 is TGTGCCAGCTCAAGCCGGGACCAGGGTACCTACGAGCAGTACTTC. Translated, it gives CASSSRDQGTYEQYF.

The chain is built from TRBV5-1 and TRBJ2-7; D is possibly TRBD1 (7 bases). The V and J ends lost 0 bases and 4 bases respectively, with 17 bases between them. Per the germline V gene, CDR1 is SGHRS and CDR2 is YFSETQ. There are 16 residues in the CDR3. Here the CDR3 DNA reads TGCGCCAGCAGCTTGGATGGCAGGGGGGTCGGGTACGAGCAGTACTTC. Translation gives CASSLDGRGVGYEQYF.

The chain links TRBV16 to TRBJ1-1; the D gene is possibly TRBD1 (6 bases). Germline CDR1 reads KGHSY; CDR2 reads FQNENV. The CDR3 is 14 amino acids. V was pared by 4 bases and J by 1 base, with 10 bases between. CDR3 residues: CASSLGTTNTEAFF. The CDR3 coding sequence is TGTGCCAGCAGCCTCGGGACAACGAACACTGAAGCTTTCTTT.

The chain uses TRBV25-1 and TRBJ1-1; D unresolved. The length of the CDR3 is 13 residues. V shed 3 bases and J shed 1 base, with 6 bases lying between them. Per germline, CDR1 MGHDK and CDR2 SYGVNS. CDR3 sequence (DNA): TGTGCCAGCAGTGATACGAGGAACACTGAAGCTTTCTTT. Its protein is CASSDTRNTEAFF.

This chain uses TRBV18 with TRBJ1-1; weak D call: TRBD1 (6 bases). The germline gives CDR1 KGHSH, CDR2 LQKENI. The V end lost 3 bases, the J end lost 0 bases, and 32 bases lay between the germline ends. The CDR3 is 22 amino acids. The CDR3 region is CASSPNTHSESGHSFLNTEAFF. The CDR3 DNA reads as TGTGCCAGCTCACCCAATACCCACTCTGAATCGGGACATAGTTTCTTGAACACTGAAGCTTTCTTT.

J is TRBJ2-7 and V is TRBV6-6; TRBD1 agrees at 8 bases. Trimming removed 6 bases from V and 1 base from J; junction bases left unmatched: 5. This CDR3 is 14 amino acids long. Germline V CDR1 and CDR2: MNHNY, SVGAGI (reference sequence). As DNA, the CDR3 is TGTGCCAGCAGACAAACAGGGGGATCCTACGAGCAGTACTTC. Residues: CASRQTGGSYEQYF.

The chain links TRBV28 to TRBJ1-6; D is unresolved. V lost 5 bases and J lost 7, with 15 bases in between. This CDR3 contains 15 residues. CDR1 MDHEN and CDR2 SYDVKM come from the germline V gene. Here the CDR3 reads CASSPSTLSNSPLHF. Here the CDR3 DNA reads TGTGCCAGCAGTCCCTCAACGCTCAGCAATTCACCCCTCCACTTT.

V gene TRBV6-4 combines with J gene TRBJ1-6; the D is unclear. Per germline, CDR1 MRHNA and CDR2 SNTAGT. The CDR3 runs to 14 residues. The V and J ends lost 0 bases and 7 bases respectively, with 7 bases between them. CDR3 protein: CASSDSVFNSPLHF. CDR3 in DNA: TGTGCCAGCAGTGACTCGGTTTTCAATTCACCCCTCCACTTT.

Note on this clone: The sample holds other DNA sequences that translate to the same CDR3. The V call is TRBV6-5, the J call TRBJ1-5; 8 nucleotides align to TRBD1. Trimming took 6 bases from V and 3 from J; bases not matched to a gene: 4. Germline V gives CDR1 MNHEY, CDR2 SVGAGI. The CDR3 has 14 amino acids. The CDR3 coding sequence is TGTGCCAGCAGGGACAGGGAGGTCAATCAGCCCCAGCATTTT. This encodes CASRDREVNQPQHF.

The chain is built from TRBV27 and TRBJ2-3, with D unresolved. CDR3 length: 11 residues. Trimming pared 3 bases from V and 4 bases from J, leaving 2 bases between. Per germline, CDR1 MNHEY and CDR2 SMNVEV (reference sequence). The CDR3 reads CASSFADTQYF. The CDR3, as DNA: TGTGCCAGCAGTTTTGCAGATACGCAGTATTTT.

The J gene is TRBJ2-6, the V gene TRBV28, with 8 bases that match TRBD2. The length of the CDR3 is 17 residues. J lost 2 bases, V lost 4 bases, and 7 bases had no gene match. CDR1 MDHEN and CDR2 SYDVKM come from the germline V gene. CDR3 loop: CASSSPGGRPGANVLTF. The CDR3 nucleotides read TGTGCCAGCAGTTCCCCGGGGGGGAGGCCTGGGGCCAACGTCCTGACTTTC.

This clone was seen only once. This chain joins TRBV30 and TRBJ1-3; D is unresolved. Germline loops: CDR1 GTSNPN, CDR2 SVGIG (reference sequence). V was cut by 0 bases and J by 4 bases, with 7 bases left in between. This CDR3 is built from 13 residues. The CDR3 DNA follows: TGTGCCTGGAGTGTACAGTTGGGAAACACCATATATTTT. Amino acid sequence: CAWSVQLGNTIYF.

V gene TRBV24-1 combines with J gene TRBJ1-1; D ambiguous. Germline CDR1 and CDR2: KGHDR and SFDVKD. The CDR3 consists of 15 residues. The V and J ends lost 2 bases and 0 bases respectively, with 9 bases between them. The CDR3 loop reads CATSDSTRMNTEAFF. CDR3 bases: TGTGCCACCAGTGATTCTACCAGGATGAACACTGAAGCTTTCTTT.

The V call is TRBV28, the J call TRBJ2-5, with 9 bases identical to TRBD2. Germline V gene sequence: CDR1 MDHEN, CDR2 SYDVKM. This CDR3 has 16 amino acids. Trimming at V came to 1 base and at J to 5 bases, leaving 8 bases not matched to a gene. CDR3 sequence: CASSLLSRGGLETQYF. The CDR3 nucleotides read TGTGCCAGCAGTTTATTGTCGCGGGGGGGCCTGGAGACCCAGTACTTC.